This TCR beta chain derives from a study of blood T cells in healthy people across ages. In the study overall: The template switching approach captured approximately one barcoded beta molecule for every two T cells. General study results and limits: Since the PBMCs were unsorted, naive and antigen-experienced cells could not be conclusively compared.

Combining a sample-barcoded 5' primer with a J-beta primer mix, a second PCR ran for about 7 to 11 cycles. Tags on each cDNA molecule came from a template-switch adaptor with 12 random nucleotides. TCRdb used MiXCR to reprocess the 5' RACE reads, holding one entry per CDR3 protein. The data show over 1,500,000 distinct CDR3 sequences, approximately 39% seen once. Remarks on this clonotype: Its cognate antigen is unknown.

PBMCs were isolated at a quantity of at least 6 million per sample. The sample consisted of blood. The origin of this receptor is a human donor in good health.

Here the CDR3 DNA reads TGTGCCAGCAGCTTGGCGGGGGGGCTTTTTGATAATGAGCAGTTCTTC. It encodes CASSLAGGLFDNEQFF. The J gene is TRBJ2-1, the V gene TRBV5-6; 8 positions agree with TRBD2. Trimming at V came to 0 bases and at J to 7 bases, leaving 9 bases not matched to a gene. Germline CDR1 SGHDT, CDR2 YYEEEE. This CDR3 comprises 16 residues. Filled out from reference TRBV5-6 and TRBJ2-1, the complete variable domain reads DAGVTQSPTHLIKTRGQQVTLRCSPKSGHDTVSWYQQALGQGPQFIFQYYEEEERQRGNFPDRFSGHQFPNYSSELNVNALLLGDSALYLCASSLAGGLFDNEQFFGPGTRLTVL.